Shown below are 2 T cell receptor beta chains from a single sample sequenced in a study of cytomegalovirus exposure and HLA in healthy donors (dated by TCRdb to the late 2010s). Receptor libraries were prepared by the immunoSEQ multiplex PCR assay. For the multiplex PCR, a mixture combining 60 forward primers for TCR Vbeta segments and 13 reverse primers for TCR Jbeta segments was used. This immuneACCESS table, as held by TCRdb, lists in-frame sequences with V and J called but not all clones. Of the missing ones, under half trace to an unresolved V gene in checked studies; the others have no known cause. This sample's table contains around 51,000 clones. Approximately 2.1% of the sample is taken by the ten largest. Sequencing used PBMCs. These receptors all stem from a woman between 35 and 50 years old in good health and CMV-seronegative.

Frequency places this clone as medium-sized. The gene calls are TRBV6-6 and TRBJ1-4; the D is unclear. From germline, CDR1 is MNHNY and CDR2 SVGAGI (reference sequence). The CDR3 sequence is 12 residues long. V was pared by 6 bases and J by 3 bases, with 5 bases between. The CDR3 is CASRPANEKLFF. The CDR3 DNA reads as TGTGCCAGCAGACCGGCTAATGAAAAACTGTTTTTT.

The chain couples TRBV5-6 to TRBJ1-4, with D unclear. From germline, CDR1 is SGHDT and CDR2 YYEEEE. V was pared by 2 bases and J by 7 bases, with 9 bases between. The CDR3 covers 13 residues. CDR3 nucleotides: TGTGCCAGCAGCTTTGCGGGGAGTGAAAAACTGTTTTTT. This sequence encodes CASSFAGSEKLFF.